This passage covers 2 T cell receptor beta chains from one sample sequenced in a study of T cells after posttransplantation cyclophosphamide. Sequencing was performed with immunoSEQ multiplex PCR; in TCRdb, only in-frame clones are kept and a portion is missing. The sample has some 17,000 clones, more than 80% seen once; the top ten hold 2.5% to 3.5%. Sampled 1 year posttransplant, controls received myeloablative marrow transplants, methotrexate and a calcineurin inhibitor. The material was PBMCs, obtained around 410 days after allogeneic stem cell transplant with calcineurin inhibitor and methotrexate. The receptors derive from a young adult male patient who received an allogeneic stem cell transplant from an unrelated donor, was CMV-positive, and had acute and chronic GVHD. Some T cells may be graft donor cells.

The chain joins TRBV6-6 to TRBJ1-1; D is undetermined. Germline CDR1 MNHNY, CDR2 SVGAGI (reference sequence). The ends were cut back, 4 bases at V and 4 bases at J, with 10 bases in the middle. This CDR3 has 13 residues. The CDR3 loop is CASSSGITTEAFF. DNA for the CDR3: TGTGCCAGCAGTTCCGGGATCACCACTGAAGCTTTCTTT.

This clone was observed a single time. The chain couples TRBV9 to TRBJ2-1, with 13 bases matching TRBD2. The ends lost 1 base at V and 3 bases at J; junction bases unmatched: 4. Germline CDR1 reads SGDLS; CDR2 reads YYNGEE. This CDR3 contains 17 residues. CDR3 DNA: TGTGCCAGCAGCGTATTTGGGACTAGCGGGGTCTACAATGAGCAGTTCTTC. Translated, it gives CASSVFGTSGVYNEQFF. Full variable domain (rest looked up from reference TRBV9 and TRBJ2-1): DSGVTQTPKHLITATGQRVTLRCSPRSGDLSVYWYQQSLDQGLQFLIQYYNGEERAKGNILERFSAQQFPDLHSELNLSSLELGDSALYFCASSVFGTSGVYNEQFFGPGTRLTVL.